This TCR beta chain was obtained from a study of T-cell reconstitution after alpha-beta-depleted transplantation in children. The TCRbeta library was prepared with unique molecular identifiers. TCRdb ran MiXCR on the PCR reads and lists one entry per CDR3 protein. The sample lists around 700,000 distinct CDR3 sequences, around 12% occurring once. This clonotype has at least ten counts. This TCR was recovered from a girl between 2 and 10 years old with congenital amegakaryocytic thrombocytopenia, due to receive a stem cell transplant. This specimen consisted of PBMCs, obtained before TCRalphabeta/CD19-depleted stem cell transplant.

CDR3 sequence reads: CSAREGTAQETQYF. CDR3 DNA sequence: TGCAGTGCTAGAGAAGGGACAGCACAAGAGACCCAGTACTTC. The genes are TRBV20-1 and TRBJ2-5, with 7 bases fitting TRBD1. Unmatched junction bases numbered 3, after V lost 0 bases and J lost 2 bases. The CDR3 is made up of 14 amino acids. From germline, CDR1 is DFQATT and CDR2 SNEGSKA (reference sequence).